A selection of T cell receptor beta chains follows, all from one sample in a study of blood T cell repertoires in COVID-19. Assay used: immunoSEQ multiplex PCR; TCRdb lists only in-frame clones, some missing. The table includes about 190,000 clones, 84% detected once. Sequenced: PBMCs or T cells enriched from blood (not recorded which). These receptor sequences come from a woman in her twenties or thirties who had been exposed to COVID-19. CDR3s include the opening cysteine and the closing phenylalanine or tryptophan. Each record gives: J gene, V gene, CDR3 protein.

TRBJ1-2,TRBV29-1,CSVDFASGQGIYGYTF
TRBJ1-5,TRBV6-2/TRBV6-3,CASSYPLLGQVSNQPQHF
TRBJ2-7,TRBV5-1,CASSGTGGGYEQYF
TRBJ1-1,TRBV9,CASSVELRGPEAFF
TRBJ2-6,TRBV19,CASSIGGISSGANVLTF
TRBJ1-2,TRBV2,CASSFGTGDYGYTF
TRBJ2-1,TRBV7-2,CASSFPLAGGPDEQFF
TRBJ1-3,TRBV30,CACTGQGADSGNTIYF
TRBJ2-2,TRBV5-1,CASSRDGVVNTGELFF
TRBJ2-7,TRBV4-1,CASSQGTQTYEQYF
TRBJ2-4,TRBV19,CASKKQDRAGDIQYF
TRBJ1-1,TRBV28,CASSLGFGGTEAFF
TRBJ2-7,TRBV20-1,CSARDSNEQYF
TRBJ1-1,TRBV5-4,CASSPPQQRAHTEAFF
TRBJ1-1,TRBV4-1,CASSQGTGEYTEAFF
TRBJ2-6,TRBV19,CASIPTVRSGANVLTF
TRBJ2-7,TRBV29-1,CSVDTSGGSYEQYF
TRBJ2-3,TRBV2,CASTELAGVTDTQYF
TRBJ1-1,TRBV6-5,CATVMGLTEAFF
TRBJ1-2,TRBV5-4,CASSSESDRHYGYTF
TRBJ1-2,TRBV5-1,CASSFDGSRVYGYTF
TRBJ1-4,TRBV6-1,CASSEGAGNHEKLFF
TRBJ1-5,TRBV19,CASSLYFSNQPQHF
TRBJ1-6,TRBV11-2,CASSLDLRNSPLHF
TRBJ2-7,TRBV19,CASSDRGWTEQYF
TRBJ1-2,TRBV10-3,CAISESAGLGGYTF
TRBJ2-1,TRBV12-5,CASGSFDEQFF
TRBJ1-2,TRBV3-1/TRBV3-2,CASSPQGMEVYGYTF
TRBJ2-1,TRBV7-9,CASALGGGPYNEQFF
TRBJ2-1,TRBV7-6,CASSLSLLAGGLGEQFF
TRBJ2-7,TRBV5-1,CASAGQLSYEQYF
TRBJ1-6,TRBV3-1/TRBV3-2,CASSPTASRSVNSPLHF
TRBJ2-7,TRBV5-6,CASSLEQQRYEQYF
TRBJ2-1,TRBV6-4,CASSDSHRAGEYNEQFF
TRBJ1-2,TRBV7-2,CASSHGTVYGYTF
TRBJ2-7,TRBV7-9,CASRDRDSYEQYF
TRBJ2-5,TRBV3-1/TRBV3-2,CASSRRQGAETQYF
TRBJ2-5,TRBV6-4,CASSASGGLETQYF
TRBJ2-1,TRBV19,CASRPLAGAIYNEQFF
TRBJ1-6,TRBV28,CASSFQGGVSSPLHF